This T cell receptor beta chain was identified during a study of shared clonotypes between healthy human individuals. Study results and caveats: Only blood was sampled, and tissue TCR repertoires likely differ from blood ones.

Approximately 30,000 T cell genomes (about 210 ng DNA) went into each sorted-subset replicate. TCRdb's table, derived via immunoSEQ multiplex PCR, lists solely in-frame clones and lacks some. The data show 850,000 to 1,100,000 clones, roughly 77% seen once. The CDR3 has 15 residues. From germline, CDR1 is SGHTA and CDR2 FQGNSA. Germline trimming cut 1 base from V and 2 bases from J; bases unmatched to any gene: 3. As for this clone: The antigen is not known.

The origin of this receptor is a man between 18 and 35 years old in good health. Some clones in this sample may be carry-over from other donors' samples. The chain uses TRBV7-2 and TRBJ2-7; 9 nucleotides line up with TRBD1. The sample was memory CD4+ T cells from PBMCs. Subset defined: CD45RA-negative fraction. The CDR3 DNA follows: TGTGCCAGCAGCTTAGTCGGGACAGGGACCTACGAGCAGTACTTC. This encodes CASSLVGTGTYEQYF. Full variable domain (missing parts from reference TRBV7-2 and TRBJ2-7): GAGVSQSPSNKVTEKGKDVELRCDPISGHTALYWYRQSLGQGLEFLIYFQGNSAPDKSGLPSDRFSAERTGGSVSTLTIQRTQQEDSAVYLCASSLVGTGTYEQYFGPGTRLTVT.